This T cell receptor beta chain is drawn from a study of breast tumors, draining lymph nodes, adjacent tissues. Germline values: CDR1 LNHDA, CDR2 SQIVND (reference sequence). The CDR3 contains 11 residues. Between the trimmed V and J ends, which lost 1 base and 11 bases, there was a span of 5 bases. TCRdb re-called the multiplex PCR reads with MiXCR, one entry per CDR3 protein. Counted here are about 180,000 distinct CDR3 sequences, 33% occurring once; the ten biggest clones make up about 3.8%. Samples came from axillary lymph nodes draining the breast cancer. This clonotype was sampled from a female donor with breast cancer. Some clones in this sample may be carry-over from other donors' samples. The chain recombines TRBV19 with TRBJ1-4; D is uncertain. Source material: axillary lymph node tissue. CDR3 region: CASSIGGKLFF. CDR3 sequence (DNA): TGTGCCAGTAGTATAGGGGGTAAACTGTTTTTT.